Listed below are T cell receptor beta chains from one sample, sequenced in a study of CD8+ T cells in alopecia areata. The table came from immunoSEQ multiplex PCR; TCRdb's copy has only in-frame clones and leaves some out. The sample holds approximately 180,000 clones, 60% seen once. Here the sequenced sample was CD4+ T cells sorted from blood, taken at week 24, from a patient treated with tofacitinib. The receptors derive from a human donor with alopecia areata. Each CDR3 is given with its conserved first and last residue. Not all rows give a size; the values are once, few, many and, for expanded clones, a class.

>TRBV29-1|TRBJ2-5|-
CSVVRDPPYQETQYF
>TRBV15|TRBJ1-5|-
CATSRETTGNQPQHF
>TRBV25-1|TRBJ1-1|once
CATGSTGTEAFF
>TRBV5-1|TRBJ2-7|-
CASRRQGASEQYF
>TRBV10-2|TRBJ2-3|-
CASTGQLTDTQYF
>TRBV7-2|TRBJ1-2|-
CASSSLLQGWNYGYTF
>TRBV5-1|TRBJ1-6|-
CASSWGQGRNSPLHF
>TRBV29-1|TRBJ2-5|-
CSVQAGAQETQYF
>TRBV5-1|TRBJ1-2|few
CASSLEGIDGYTF
>TRBV7-2|TRBJ2-7|-
CASSLGRLAGSYEQYF
>TRBV10-3|TRBJ1-2|few
CAISEGGLFGTDGYTF
>TRBV5-1|TRBJ2-5|-
CASSRTQETQYF
>TRBV7-3|TRBJ2-3|few
CASSRTSRAGETQYF